This is a list of T cell receptor beta chains from one sample in a study of T cell responses to AZD1222 COVID-19 vaccine. Sequenced by immunoSEQ multiplex PCR; TCRdb stores in-frame clones only, minus some. The repertoire consists of fewer than 200,000 clones, with 85% to 90% occurring once and the leading ten covering 11%. This specimen was peripheral blood, taken 28 days after the second AZD1222 dose. These receptors were taken from an adult who received the AZD1222 COVID-19 vaccine. The conserved cysteine and the conserved F or W are not part of the CDR3 here. Fields, in order: J gene, V gene, CDR3 protein.

j_gene: TRBJ2-7; v_gene: TRBV6-4; CDR3aa: ASSEILLKSREQY
j_gene: TRBJ1-4; v_gene: TRBV6-6; CDR3aa: ASSRTGVRGEKLF
j_gene: TRBJ1-5; v_gene: TRBV5-6; CDR3aa: ASSFNWDRGTNQPQH
j_gene: TRBJ2-5; v_gene: TRBV7-9; CDR3aa: ASSLAGAGGQETQY
j_gene: TRBJ2-7; v_gene: TRBV18; CDR3aa: ASSPLGTGQGEQY
j_gene: TRBJ1-5; v_gene: TRBV19; CDR3aa: ASSLQGSQPQH
j_gene: TRBJ1-4; v_gene: TRBV4-2; CDR3aa: ASSQDFGGYVEKLF
j_gene: TRBJ1-4; v_gene: TRBV30; CDR3aa: AWARGTTNEKLF
j_gene: TRBJ1-2; v_gene: TRBV7-8; CDR3aa: ASSPMQRASYGYT
j_gene: TRBJ2-5; v_gene: TRBV3-1/TRBV3-2; CDR3aa: ASSRAETQY
j_gene: TRBJ1-2; v_gene: TRBV4-1; CDR3aa: ASSWDRTYGYT
j_gene: TRBJ1-2; v_gene: TRBV29-1; CDR3aa: SAARTGGQGYGYT
j_gene: TRBJ2-3; v_gene: TRBV6-5; CDR3aa: ASRGGRVSTDTQY
j_gene: TRBJ1-6; v_gene: TRBV7-8; CDR3aa: ASSLVEGQGNSPLH
j_gene: TRBJ1-2; v_gene: TRBV4-3; CDR3aa: ASSQDPGQGTFNYGYT
j_gene: TRBJ2-1; v_gene: TRBV6-6; CDR3aa: ASSYSNYNEQF
j_gene: TRBJ1-1; v_gene: TRBV5-1; CDR3aa: ASSFNTEAF
j_gene: TRBJ1-5; v_gene: TRBV19; CDR3aa: ASRTTGTQPQH
j_gene: TRBJ1-4; v_gene: TRBV7-8; CDR3aa: ASSQGGRGEKLF
j_gene: TRBJ1-2; v_gene: TRBV6-5; CDR3aa: ASSPRQDGYT
j_gene: TRBJ2-1; v_gene: TRBV19; CDR3aa: ASSTSSGSYNEQF
j_gene: TRBJ1-1; v_gene: TRBV27; CDR3aa: ASSKGTVNTEAF
j_gene: TRBJ2-1; v_gene: TRBV5-1; CDR3aa: ASSSGQGAGYNEQF
j_gene: TRBJ2-2; v_gene: TRBV11-2; CDR3aa: ASSAWTGSTGELF
j_gene: TRBJ1-3; v_gene: TRBV19; CDR3aa: ASSIGAGNTIY
j_gene: TRBJ1-3; v_gene: TRBV28; CDR3aa: ATEGAALGNTIY
j_gene: TRBJ1-1; v_gene: TRBV18; CDR3aa: ASSLLGLNTEAF
j_gene: TRBJ2-7; v_gene: TRBV2; CDR3aa: ASRQDRVGEQY
j_gene: TRBJ1-3; v_gene: TRBV7-3; CDR3aa: ASSANSGNTIY
j_gene: TRBJ2-7; v_gene: TRBV5-1; CDR3aa: ASSLAGGQGSEQY
j_gene: TRBJ1-5; v_gene: TRBV6-5; CDR3aa: ASSYSSNSNQPQH
j_gene: TRBJ2-4; v_gene: TRBV3-1/TRBV3-2; CDR3aa: ASSQSDLGTQY
j_gene: TRBJ1-1; v_gene: TRBV5-4; CDR3aa: ASSFPGAMNTEAF
j_gene: TRBJ1-2; v_gene: TRBV6-1; CDR3aa: ASSEEKASNYGYT
j_gene: TRBJ1-1; v_gene: TRBV5-6; CDR3aa: ASSLVQAEAF
j_gene: TRBJ1-2; v_gene: TRBV4-1; CDR3aa: ASSQDVTVSGGYT
j_gene: TRBJ2-3; v_gene: TRBV4-1; CDR3aa: ASSRTGTSGGPSTDTQY
j_gene: TRBJ2-7; v_gene: TRBV5-1; CDR3aa: ASSPSSGQGAYEQY
j_gene: TRBJ2-1; v_gene: TRBV6-1; CDR3aa: ASSEAAVYNEQF
j_gene: TRBJ2-3; v_gene: TRBV24-1; CDR3aa: ATSDSGLGTDTQY
j_gene: TRBJ2-3; v_gene: TRBV7-2; CDR3aa: ASSLAPGSADTQY
j_gene: TRBJ2-7; v_gene: TRBV10-1; CDR3aa: ASVGGYVSYEQY
j_gene: TRBJ2-7; v_gene: TRBV18; CDR3aa: ASSLPARAHEQY
j_gene: TRBJ2-7; v_gene: TRBV12-3/TRBV12-4; CDR3aa: ASSSWGEQY
j_gene: TRBJ2-1; v_gene: TRBV10-3; CDR3aa: ATSQAYNEQF
j_gene: TRBJ1-2; v_gene: TRBV5-1; CDR3aa: ASSLGQARAHGYT